This T cell receptor beta chain emerged from a study of T cells in tumors after PD-1 blockade. Study overall: During anti-PD-1 treatment, some patients continued daily vismodegib 150 mg. Study outcomes and limitations: Blood contained approximately 41% of the tumor's TCR clonotypes.

A note on this clone: Antigen unknown.

CDR1 and CDR2 from the germline V gene are MNHEY and SVGEGT. This CDR3 contains 13 residues. The ends lost 3 bases at V and 8 bases at J; junction bases unmatched: 3. This sample's time point: second of two post-therapy site-matched biopsies about two months apart. Data came from immunoSEQ multiplex PCR; TCRdb stores just in-frame clones and leaves some out. The sample consists of thousands of clones, 62% of them appearing once. This clonotype originated in a human donor with basal cell carcinoma. This specimen was tumor tissue, taken after anti-PD-1 treatment. V usage is TRBV6-2 or TRBV6-3 and J usage is TRBJ2-4; TRBD2 aligns across 8 bases. CDR3 DNA sequence: TGTGCCAGCAGTTATAGCGGGGTAGACATTCAGTACTTC. It yields the protein CASSYSGVDIQYF.